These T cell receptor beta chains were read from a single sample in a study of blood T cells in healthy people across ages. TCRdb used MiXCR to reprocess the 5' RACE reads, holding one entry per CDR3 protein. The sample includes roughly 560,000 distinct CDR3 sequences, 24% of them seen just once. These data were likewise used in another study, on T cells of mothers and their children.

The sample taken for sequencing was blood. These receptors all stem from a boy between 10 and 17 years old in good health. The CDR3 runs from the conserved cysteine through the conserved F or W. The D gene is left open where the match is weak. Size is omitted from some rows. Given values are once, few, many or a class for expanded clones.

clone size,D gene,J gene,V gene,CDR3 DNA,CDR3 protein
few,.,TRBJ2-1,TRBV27,TGTGCCAGCAGTTTCATGGGATCCTACAATGAGCAGTTCTTC,CASSFMGSYNEQFF
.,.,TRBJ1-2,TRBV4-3,TGCGCCAGCAGCCAAGATATGGGATTCGGCTACACCTTC,CASSQDMGFGYTF
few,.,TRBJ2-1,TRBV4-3,TGCGCCAGCAGCCCAATGGGCCTTAGCGGCTCCTACAATGAGCAGTTCTTC,CASSPMGLSGSYNEQFF
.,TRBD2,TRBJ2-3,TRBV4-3,TGCGCCAGCAGCGCCCGACTAGCGGGGGGGCCCGGCACAGATACGCAGTATTTT,CASSARLAGGPGTDTQYF
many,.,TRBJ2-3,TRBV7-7,TGTGCTAGCAGCATCGGAAATCTCATCACAGATACGCAGTATTTT,CASSIGNLITDTQYF
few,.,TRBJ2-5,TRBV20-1,TGCAGTGCTAGAGATCAAACAGACCAAGAGACCCAGTACTTC,CSARDQTDQETQYF
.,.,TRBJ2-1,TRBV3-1,TGTGCCAGCAGCCAAGATTTATCGGGGGAGCAGTTCTTC,CASSQDLSGEQFF
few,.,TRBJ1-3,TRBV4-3,TGCGCCAGCAGCCAAGATTCAGGACTCTCTGGAAACACCATATATTTT,CASSQDSGLSGNTIYF
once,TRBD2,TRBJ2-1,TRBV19,TGTGCCAGTAGTAGCGGGAGTTCCCACAATGAGCAGTTCTTC,CASSSGSSHNEQFF
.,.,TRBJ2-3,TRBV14,TGTGCCAGCAGCCAAGAACGGGGGACCCGCACAGATACGCAGTATTTT,CASSQERGTRTDTQYF
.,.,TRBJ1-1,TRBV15,TGTGCCACCAGCAGGACTGTAGGAGTTGAAGCTTTCTTT,CATSRTVGVEAFF
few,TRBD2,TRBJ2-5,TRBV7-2,TGTGCCAGCAGCTTTCAACTAGCGGGCCGGGAGACCCAGTACTTC,CASSFQLAGRETQYF
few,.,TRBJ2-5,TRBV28,TGTGCCAGCAGCCTTCAAAACCGGGAGACCCAGTACTTC,CASSLQNRETQYF
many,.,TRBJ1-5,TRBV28,TGTGCCAGCAGGAATGGCAATCAGCCCCAGCATTTT,CASRNGNQPQHF
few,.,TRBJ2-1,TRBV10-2,TGCGCCAGCACCCCCGACAAAGCCTACAATGAGCAGTTCTTC,CASTPDKAYNEQFF
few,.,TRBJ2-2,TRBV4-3,TGCGCCAGCAGCCAAATACCCCAGAACACCGGGGAGCTGTTTTTT,CASSQIPQNTGELFF
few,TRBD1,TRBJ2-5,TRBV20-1,TGCAGTGCACCCGACAGGGAGGAGACCCAGTACTTC,CSAPDREETQYF
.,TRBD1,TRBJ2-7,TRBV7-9,TGTGCCAGCAGCTTACCACCGGACAGGAACTCCTACGAGCAGTACTTC,CASSLPPDRNSYEQYF
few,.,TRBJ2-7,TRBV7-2,TGTGTCAGCAGCTTAGTGGGCAGGGGACTATCCTACGAGCAGTACTTC,CVSSLVGRGLSYEQYF
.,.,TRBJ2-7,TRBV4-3,TGCGCCAGCAGCCAAGAGATAGCAGGGGTGTCCTACGAGCAGTACTTC,CASSQEIAGVSYEQYF
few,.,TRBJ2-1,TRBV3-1,TGTGCCAGCAGCCAAGACCTAGTATGGAATGAGCAGTTCTTC,CASSQDLVWNEQFF
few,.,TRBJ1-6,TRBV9,TGTGCCAGCAGCCCGGACCTTAGTTCACCCCTCCACTTT,CASSPDLSSPLHF
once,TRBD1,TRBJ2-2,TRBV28,TGTGCCAGCAACTGGGGACAGGCCCGGACCGGGGAGCTGTTTTTT,CASNWGQARTGELFF
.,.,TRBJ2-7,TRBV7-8,TGTGCCAGCAGCTTAGAGCGCGTAAGCTCCTACGAGCAGTACTTC,CASSLERVSSYEQYF
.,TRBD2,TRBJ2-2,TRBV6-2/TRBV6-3,TGTGCCAGCAGTTACGGGCACAGTACTAGCGGGAGAATTACCGGGGAGCTGTTTTTT,CASSYGHSTSGRITGELFF
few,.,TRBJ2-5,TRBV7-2,TGTGCCAGCAGCTCGCGAGAGGGTCAGACCCAGTACTTC,CASSSREGQTQYF
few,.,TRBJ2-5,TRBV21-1,TGTGCCAGCAGCAAAGCCGAGCCGACTAGCGGGGTAACGTACCAAGAGACCCAGTACTTC,CASSKAEPTSGVTYQETQYF
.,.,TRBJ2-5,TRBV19,TGTGCCAGTAGTACGCTGGGCTTCGCGGGTAGCCAAGAGACCCAGTACTTC,CASSTLGFAGSQETQYF
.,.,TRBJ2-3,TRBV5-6,TGTGCCAGCAGCTTTGGGGCCGCAGCAGATACGCAGTATTTT,CASSFGAAADTQYF